A selection of T cell receptor beta chains follows, all from one sample in a study of T cells in Graves' hyperthyroidism and ophthalmopathy. Each CDR3 protein is one row after TCRdb ran MiXCR on the multiplex PCR reads. This sample has hundreds of thousands of distinct CDR3 sequences, with around 20% found just once. The material sequenced was blood. Receptors were obtained from a woman between 45 and 60 years old with Graves' hyperthyroidism that later progressed to Graves' ophthalmopathy. The CDR3 runs from the conserved cysteine through the conserved F or W. A D gene is named only where the DNA matches it firmly. Clone size is given for some rows only: seen once, a few or many times, or a class if the clone is expanded.

D: -; J: TRBJ1-5; size: -; length: 15; V: TRBV19; CDR3: CASSIAWDSNQPQHF; DNA: TGTGCCAGTAGTATCGCCTGGGATAGCAATCAGCCCCAGCATTTT
D: TRBD2; J: TRBJ2-1; size: many; length: 14; V: TRBV3-1; CDR3: CASSQVGGGNEQFF; DNA: TGTGCCAGCAGCCAAGTCGGGGGGGGGAATGAGCAGTTCTTC
D: TRBD2; J: TRBJ2-3; size: many; length: 15; V: TRBV2; CDR3: CASSVLAGGQDTQYF; DNA: TGTGCCAGCAGTGTGCTAGCGGGGGGTCAGGATACGCAGTATTTT
D: TRBD1; J: TRBJ1-1; size: few; length: 12; V: TRBV5-1; CDR3: CASSLEGQGIVF; DNA: TGCGCCAGCAGCTTGGAGGGACAGGGGATTGTCTTT
D: TRBD1; J: TRBJ1-4; size: -; length: 14; V: TRBV28; CDR3: CASSPGTVREKLFF; DNA: TGTGCCAGCAGTCCCGGGACAGTTAGAGAAAAACTGTTTTTT
D: -; J: TRBJ2-2; size: -; length: 17; V: TRBV10-3; CDR3: CAISESAGAAGTGELFF; DNA: TGTGCCATCAGTGAGTCGGCGGGGGCGGCGGGCACCGGGGAGCTGTTTTTT
D: -; J: TRBJ2-1; size: -; length: 16; V: TRBV7-9; CDR3: CASSPSRLIEANEQFF; DNA: TGTGCCAGCAGCCCATCTCGACTGATCGAGGCCAATGAGCAGTTCTTC
D: TRBD1; J: TRBJ2-2; size: few; length: 15; V: TRBV5-8; CDR3: CASRLNRGSTGELFF; DNA: TGTGCCAGCAGGCTGAACAGGGGTAGTACCGGGGAGCTGTTTTTT
D: -; J: TRBJ2-1; size: few; length: 12; V: TRBV11-2; CDR3: CASSNTSHEQFF; DNA: TGTGCCAGCAGCAACACTAGTCATGAGCAGTTCTTC
D: -; J: TRBJ1-4; size: -; length: 15; V: TRBV10-3; CDR3: CAISEEDTTNEKLFF; DNA: TGTGCCATCAGTGAAGAGGACACAACTAATGAAAAACTGTTTTTT